The entry below describes one T cell receptor beta chain. The antigen remains undetermined. The protocol was immunoSEQ multiplex PCR, while the TCRdb copy is restricted to in-frame clones and leaves out a portion. The sample comprises around 300,000 clones, 85% to 90% of which are singletons, and approximately 5% rests with the top ten. The sample's treatment: around 19 received Ad26.COV2.S at low or high dose, single or two shots; about 5 received placebo; per-sample allocation not given. Repertoires come from day 63 after the first vaccine or placebo injection. Donation came from an adult in Boston who was aged 18-55 years. This specimen belongs to a study of Ad26.COV2.S vaccination and SARS-CoV-2 variants. Study observations and caveats: Reported findings describe substantial breadth in spike-specific CD8+ and CD4+ T cell responses following vaccination.

Germline lookup yields CDR1 MDHEN and CDR2 SYDVKM. CDR3 length equals 17 residues. The V gene lost 4 bases and the J gene lost 1 base, with 19 bases spanning the gap. The sequence derives from a person aged 18 to 65 who received the Ad26.COV2.S COVID-19 vaccine or a placebo. The V and J genes are TRBV28 and TRBJ1-1, with D possibly being TRBD1 (6 bases). The source material was peripheral blood, sampled in a trial of Ad26.COV2.S vaccine versus placebo. The DNA of the CDR3 is TGTGCCAGCAGTTACCCCTCACTATGGACAGCGAACACTGAAGCTTTCTTT. This codes for CASSYPSLWTANTEAFF.